One and the same sample provided the 10 T cell receptor beta chains below, sequenced in a study of shared clonotypes between healthy human individuals. Naive CD8 cells lacked CD45RO and underwent positive selection for CCR7, leaving out terminally differentiated effector memory CD45RA+ cells. Profiled with immunoSEQ multiplex PCR; TCRdb holds only in-frame clones, not every one. This table holds about 800,000 clones, 96% found once. Material for sequencing was naive CD8+ T cells sorted from blood. Receptor source: a man aged 30-40 years in good health.

The chain has TRBV7-8 and TRBJ1-2; D remains ambiguous. The CDR3 covers 14 residues. Trimming removed 3 bases at V and 8 bases at J, with 16 bases between. From germline, CDR1 is SGHVS and CDR2 FQNEAQ. DNA for the CDR3: TGTGCCAGCAGCTTGGCTGGCTCGGGGATCGGCTACACCTTC. This sequence encodes CASSLAGSGIGYTF.

This sequence joins TRBV5-6 and TRBJ1-5, with D unclear. CDR1 is SGHDT, CDR2 YYEEEE, per germline. The CDR3 extends over 14 amino acids. Trimming pared 0 bases from V and 0 bases from J, leaving 4 bases between. CDR3 sequence reads: CASSLAASNQPQHF. The DNA of the CDR3 is TGTGCCAGCAGCTTGGCGGCTAGCAATCAGCCCCAGCATTTT. Drawing the rest from reference TRBV5-6 and TRBJ1-5, the complete variable domain is DAGVTQSPTHLIKTRGQQVTLRCSPKSGHDTVSWYQQALGQGPQFIFQYYEEEERQRGNFPDRFSGHQFPNYSSELNVNALLLGDSALYLCASSLAASNQPQHFGDGTRLSIL.

The chain's CDR3 is CASSLISAGTSGSSGELFF. The CDR3 DNA is TGTGCCAGCAGCTTAATATCGGCCGGGACTAGCGGGAGTTCCGGGGAGCTGTTTTTT. The gene calls are TRBV7-9 and TRBJ2-2; TRBD2 aligns across 14 bases. The CDR3 has 19 amino acids. V lost 2 bases to trimming and J lost 6 bases; unmatched junction nucleotides: 11. Per the germline V gene, CDR1 is SEHNR and CDR2 is FQNEAQ (reference sequence).

This rearrangement joins TRBV9 to TRBJ2-3; D unresolved. Per the germline V gene, CDR1 is SGDLS and CDR2 is YYNGEE. Trimming cost V 0 bases and J 1 base, with 12 bases left between them. This CDR3 spans 16 amino acids. Written as DNA, the CDR3 is TGTGCCAGCAGCGTAGCTGTTTCGTTGGGCACAGATACGCAGTATTTT. It translates to CASSVAVSLGTDTQYF.

The chain uses TRBV5-4 and TRBJ2-2; 9 bases line up with TRBD2. Germline trimming cut 0 bases from V and 3 bases from J; bases unmatched to any gene: 3. CDR1 is SGHNT, CDR2 YYREEE, per germline (reference sequence). The CDR3 covers 16 residues. The DNA for the CDR3 is TGTGCCAGCAGCTTGGGCGGGAGGGGCGACACCGGGGAGCTGTTTTTT. Residues: CASSLGGRGDTGELFF.

CDR3 loop: CASGTRTYNEQFF. For the CDR3, the DNA is TGTGCCAGCGGGACCCGGACCTACAATGAGCAGTTCTTC. The chain uses TRBV25-1 and TRBJ2-1, with D possibly called TRBD1 or TRBD2 (5 bases each). With 8 bases removed from V and 2 bases from J, the gap between germline ends came to 10 bases. Looked up from germline, CDR1 is MGHDK and CDR2 is SYGVNS. The CDR3 extends over 13 amino acids.

The rearrangement uses TRBV7-6 and TRBJ2-3; TRBD1 is a possible D gene (6 bases). CDR1 and CDR2 from the germline V gene are SGHVS and FNYEAQ. CDR3 length: 15 amino acids. Trimming took off 5 bases at V and 0 bases at J, with 12 bases between the two ends. Here the CDR3 reads CASSPQDRSTDTQYF. The CDR3 DNA is TGTGCCAGCAGCCCTCAGGACAGAAGCACAGATACGCAGTATTTT.

The V call is TRBV6-1, the J call TRBJ2-5; TRBD2 might be the D (6 bases). The length of the CDR3 is 14 residues. Trimming shortened V by 11 bases and J by 5 bases, and 21 bases separated the two germline ends. The germline V gene encodes CDR1 MNHNS and CDR2 SASEGT. The CDR3 loop reads CAGGNFLGTETQYF. The CDR3 nucleotides are TGTGCCGGAGGGAACTTCCTAGGGACGGAGACCCAGTACTTC.

This clone appeared once. The chain couples TRBV6-5 to TRBJ2-7, with 8 bases fitting TRBD1. Germline lookup yields CDR1 MNHEY and CDR2 SVGAGI. The CDR3 spans 14 residues. V was pared by 6 bases and J by 0 bases, with 4 bases of the junction left unmatched. The CDR3 reads CASSPGGRSYEQYF. The CDR3, as DNA: TGTGCCAGCAGCCCAGGGGGCCGCTCCTACGAGCAGTACTTC.

The chain has TRBV15 and TRBJ2-3, with D possibly being TRBD2 (5 bases). Per the germline V gene, CDR1 is LNHNV and CDR2 is YYDKDF (reference sequence). Trimming cost V 2 bases and J 3 bases, with 12 bases left between them. The CDR3 runs to 15 residues. CDR3 sequence: CATSRTREGTDTQYF. As DNA, the CDR3 is TGTGCCACCAGCAGAACCCGGGAAGGAACAGATACGCAGTATTTT.